The rows below give T cell receptor beta chains drawn from one sample of a study of CD8 T cells in ankylosing spondylitis. TCRdb reprocessed the 5' RACE reads with MiXCR, giving one entry per CDR3 protein. This sample yields some 840,000 distinct CDR3 sequences, of which around 11% are seen a single time; roughly 0.51% belongs to the top ten. The sequenced sample was blood, either unsorted or a sorted T cell fraction (not recorded which). The source is a male donor with ankylosing spondylitis. Each CDR3 is given with its conserved first and last residue. D genes are given only for firm matches. Size is omitted from some rows. Given values are once, few, many or a class for expanded clones.

many,TRBV20-1,.,TRBJ1-5,TGCAGTGCTAGAGGGACAAACAATCAGCCCCAGCATTTT,CSARGTNNQPQHF
.,TRBV7-9,.,TRBJ1-1,TGTGCCAGCAGCTCAGGGAACTGGGACGAAGCTTTCTTT,CASSSGNWDEAFF
.,TRBV11-1,TRBD1,TRBJ2-3,TGTGCCAGCAGCCCAGGACAGGGGAGAGCGGGATTCCGCACAGATACGCAGTATTTT,CASSPGQGRAGFRTDTQYF
.,TRBV20-1,TRBD2,TRBJ2-1,TGCAGTGCTAGAGACGGGAGGGCCTACAATGAGCAGTTCTTC,CSARDGRAYNEQFF
many,TRBV29-1,.,TRBJ2-5,TGCAGCGCCGTGGGGGTAGGGACCCAGTACTTC,CSAVGVGTQYF
few,TRBV11-2,.,TRBJ1-1,TGTGCCAGCAGCTTAGATCTGAGGACTGAAGCTTTCTTT,CASSLDLRTEAFF
few,TRBV18,TRBD2,TRBJ2-1,TGTGCCAGCTCACCTCGGACTAGCGCCTACAATGAGCAGTTCTTC,CASSPRTSAYNEQFF
many,TRBV5-1,.,TRBJ2-7,TGCGCCAGCAGCTTACGGGCCTGGGTACTCGGCTCCTACGAGCAGTACTTC,CASSLRAWVLGSYEQYF
many,TRBV12-3/TRBV12-4,.,TRBJ2-1,TGTGCCAGCAGCTCGGACCGTTACAATGAGCAGTTCTTC,CASSSDRYNEQFF
.,TRBV2,.,TRBJ1-2,TGTGCCAGCAGTGCTCAGGGTCGGGACTATGGCTACACCTTC,CASSAQGRDYGYTF
.,TRBV3-1,.,TRBJ1-1,TGTGCCAGCAGCCAAGATAAAGGTGGACGGACGCATGAAGCTTTCTTT,CASSQDKGGRTHEAFF
many,TRBV20-1,TRBD2,TRBJ2-1,TGCAGTGCTAGAGATCCCGGAGCGGGGGGCCTAACTCTCCGCTCCTACAATGAGCAGTTCTTC,CSARDPGAGGLTLRSYNEQFF
few,TRBV27,.,TRBJ1-1,TGTGCCAGCAGAACAAGAACCCAAAGGAACACTGAAGCTTTCTTT,CASRTRTQRNTEAFF
few,TRBV2,.,TRBJ2-1,TGTGCCAGCAACGGAAATGGGTACAATGAGCAGTTCTTC,CASNGNGYNEQFF
few,TRBV4-3,.,TRBJ2-1,TGCGCCAGCAGCCAAGGGTTTTCTGAGCAGTTCTTC,CASSQGFSEQFF
.,TRBV5-1,.,TRBJ2-7,TGCGCCAGCAGCTTATCCGGGCGGCCTTCCTACGAGCAGTACTTC,CASSLSGRPSYEQYF
.,TRBV20-1,.,TRBJ1-5,TGCAGTGCGAACTACGGACTCATAAGTGGACAGCCCCAGCATTTT,CSANYGLISGQPQHF
.,TRBV20-1,.,TRBJ1-6,TGCAGTGCTATAAGGGGCAACGATTCACCCCTCCACTTT,CSAIRGNDSPLHF
.,TRBV6-5,.,TRBJ2-7,TGTGCCAGCAGTTACTCGAGCCTCCCCGGGACCGGCGAGCAGTACTTC,CASSYSSLPGTGEQYF
.,TRBV4-3,TRBD1,TRBJ2-7,TGCGCCAGCAGCCGCGGCTCGGGACAGCACTCCTACGAGCAGTACTTC,CASSRGSGQHSYEQYF
.,TRBV9,.,TRBJ1-1,TGTGCCAGCAGCGTAAAGGAGGGAGGGGGGACTGAAGCTTTCTTT,CASSVKEGGGTEAFF
.,TRBV12-3/TRBV12-4,.,TRBJ2-7,TGTGCCAGCAGTTTTCAGGAAACCTACGAGCAGTACTTC,CASSFQETYEQYF
many,TRBV6-5,.,TRBJ2-7,TGTGCCAGCAGTTACTCTCTCAGGGGAACCTACGAGCAGTACTTC,CASSYSLRGTYEQYF
many,TRBV20-1,.,TRBJ2-5,TGCAGTGCTAGAGATCCCACGACCCAGTACTTC,CSARDPTTQYF
few,TRBV18,TRBD2,TRBJ2-7,TGTGCCAGCTCACCAGGAGCGGGGACCTCCTACGAGCAGTACTTC,CASSPGAGTSYEQYF
.,TRBV7-9,.,TRBJ1-4,TGTGCCAGCAGCTCCCACCGCAGGATTAATGAAAAACTGTTTTTT,CASSSHRRINEKLFF
.,TRBV5-5,TRBD1,TRBJ1-2,TGTGCCAGCAGCGCGGGACAGGTCATCTATGGCTACACCTTC,CASSAGQVIYGYTF
many,TRBV29-1,.,TRBJ2-7,TGCAGCGTTTGCGACAGACGGGTAGGCGAGCAGTACTTC,CSVCDRRVGEQYF
many,TRBV20-1,.,TRBJ1-6,TGCAGTGCTAGACCCTCAGCAGGTTCACCCCTCCACTTT,CSARPSAGSPLHF
few,TRBV6-1,.,TRBJ1-2,TGTGCCAGCAGTCTTTTGTCTGGGAGTTATGGCTACACCTTC,CASSLLSGSYGYTF